This section outlines one T cell receptor beta chain sequence together with its context. Its antigen is currently unknown. This entry comes from a study of cytomegalovirus exposure and HLA in healthy donors. Researchers ran the PCR with 60 Vbeta and 13 Jbeta primers. Clones were read by immunoSEQ multiplex PCR, and TCRdb kept only the in-frame ones, dropping some. The data show roughly 140,000 clones, about 80% seen once. Study-wide findings and caveats: In vitro, three CMV-associated chains proved specific for CMV antigens.

What was sequenced was PBMCs. The TCR comes from a woman younger than 35 in good health and CMV-seropositive.

CDR3 nucleotide sequence: TGTGCCAGCTCACCACTTCAGGGTTCGAACACTGAAGCTTTCTTT. Translation: CASSPLQGSNTEAFF. The genes are TRBV18 and TRBJ1-1, with D possibly matching TRBD1 (5 bases). This CDR3 has 15 amino acids. V lost 1 base, J lost 1 base, and 10 bases lay in between. Germline V gene lookup returns CDR1 KGHSH and CDR2 LQKENI.